Below, 23 T cell receptor beta chains from the same sample are listed, as sequenced in a study of neoadjuvant nivolumab and ipilimumab in lung cancer (TCRdb year 2020). The library was generated by the immunoSEQ multiplex PCR assay. Held by TCRdb, this immuneACCESS table contains in-frame sequences only and omits some clones. Under half of the omission traces to an unresolved V gene where checked; the cause of the rest is unknown. In all, the sample holds approximately 4,000 clones, and roughly four fifths of those were seen once. The ten largest clones capture about 13% of the sample. This specimen's time point label, per the study, means: at surgical resection after neoadjuvant nivolumab +/- ipilimumab. The material was adjacent normal lung tissue, obtained after neoadjuvant nivolumab, alone or with ipilimumab, at or shortly before surgery. All receptors come from an adult with non-small cell lung cancer.

The chain combines TRBV5-1 with TRBJ1-1, with a possible D match to TRBD1 (5 bases). CDR3 length: 15 amino acids. Germline values: CDR1 SGHRS, CDR2 YFSETQ. The V gene lost 3 bases and the J gene lost 2 bases, with 14 bases spanning the gap. As DNA, the CDR3 is TGCGCCAGCAGCTCGCAGGGCGCGGGAAACACTGAAGCTTTCTTT. Its translation: CASSSQGAGNTEAFF.

CDR3 residues: CASSGIMGETQYF. The CDR3, as DNA: TGTGCCAGCAGTGGCATTATGGGGGAGACCCAGTACTTC. The rearrangement links TRBV28 to TRBJ2-5, with no clear D. Germline assignment: CDR1 MDHEN and CDR2 SYDVKM. Trimming cost V 5 bases and J 5 bases, with 12 bases left between them. This CDR3 has 13 amino acids. Combining the CDR3 with reference TRBV28 and TRBJ2-5 gives the whole variable domain DVKVTQSSRYLVKRTGEKVFLECVQDMDHENMFWYRQDPGLGLRLIYFSYDVKMKEKGDIPEGYSVSREKKERFSLILESASTNQTSMYLCASSGIMGETQYFGPGTRLLVL.

This clone is classed as large (0.1 to 1%). The chain employs TRBV19 and TRBJ1-1; D unclear. The CDR3 loop spans 15 amino acids. Germline CDR1 is LNHDA and CDR2 is SQIVND (reference sequence). Trimming took off 4 bases at V and 6 bases at J, with 18 bases between the two ends. The CDR3 DNA follows: TGTGCCAGTAGTAGGTCAGGCGCAGATGCGGCTGAAGCTTTCTTT. It specifies CASSRSGADAAEAFF.

The CDR3 DNA reads as TGCAGCGTTGAAGTTGGTCTAAGTAGGGGGTTCACTGAAGCTTTCTTT. The encoded protein is CSVEVGLSRGFTEAFF. The genes are TRBV29-1 and TRBJ1-1, with TRBD1 as a possible D gene (6 bases). V shed 1 base and J shed 4 bases, with 19 bases lying between them. The CDR3 has 16 residues. Looked up from germline, CDR1 is SQVTM and CDR2 is ANQGSEA.

The V and J genes are TRBV11-3 and TRBJ1-1; D ambiguous. This CDR3 has 13 residues. Germline V CDR1 and CDR2: SGHNT, YENEEA. The germline V and J ends were trimmed by 3 bases and 7 bases, with 12 bases remaining between them. The CDR3 region has the DNA TGTGCCAGCAGCTTGTCCCCCCGGGGTGAAGCTTTCTTT. Its translation: CASSLSPRGEAFF. Full variable domain (missing parts from reference TRBV11-3 and TRBJ1-1): EAGVVQSPRYKIIEKKQPVAFWCNPISGHNTLYWYLQNLGQGPELLIRYENEEAVDDSQLPKDRFSAERLKGVDSTLKIQPAELGDSAVYLCASSLSPRGEAFFGQGTRLTVV.

CDR3: CASRMTDPGSPLHF. Written as DNA, the CDR3 is TGTGCCAGCAGGATGACAGACCCCGGGTCACCCCTCCACTTT. This sequence joins TRBV6-1 and TRBJ1-6; D might be TRBD1 (5 bases). The germline V gene encodes CDR1 MNHNS and CDR2 SASEGT. The CDR3 is 14 amino acids. V lost 6 bases and J 10 bases, leaving 16 bases between the germline ends.

The V call is TRBV18, the J call TRBJ2-3, with TRBD2 as a possible D gene (5 bases). V was pared by 6 bases and J by 9 bases, with 25 bases between. The germline CDR1 and CDR2 sequences are KGHSH and LQKENI. The CDR3 has 16 amino acids. The CDR3 DNA reads as TGTGCCAGCTCCCGTCGTACTAGTTCTGAAAAGGGCACGCAGTATTTT. Amino acids: CASSRRTSSEKGTQYF.

CDR3 sequence: CASSQANEQYV. CDR3 nucleotides: TGCGCCAGCAGCCAAGCTAACGAGCAGTACGTC. This chain links TRBV4-1 with TRBJ2-7; D is unclear. The CDR3 runs to 11 residues. The germline V and J ends were trimmed by 1 base and 5 bases, with 3 bases remaining between them. Germline values: CDR1 MGHRA, CDR2 YSYEKL.

The V and J genes are TRBV7-9 and TRBJ2-3; weak D call: TRBD1 (5 bases). V shed 5 bases and J shed 0 bases, with 12 bases lying between them. CDR1 and CDR2 (germline): SEHNR, FQNEAQ (reference sequence). CDR3 length equals 15 residues. In DNA form, the CDR3 reads TGTGCCAGCAGCCCTATGGGGCCTAGCACAGATACGCAGTATTTT. The encoded protein is CASSPMGPSTDTQYF.

The V and J genes are TRBV18 and TRBJ2-1; TRBD1 might be the D (5 bases). The CDR3 totals 16 residues. The V end was cut by 0 bases, the J end by 3 bases, with 12 bases between. The germline CDR1 and CDR2 sequences are KGHSH and LQKENI. As DNA, the CDR3 is TGTGCCAGCTCACCACCGTCCAGGGCCGACTACAATGAGCAGTTCTTC. It yields the protein CASSPPSRADYNEQFF.

Written as DNA, the CDR3 is TGTGCCAGCAGCTTGGCCAGCGGGGGACGGGCAACTAATGAAAAACTGTTTTTT. Translation gives CASSLASGGRATNEKLFF. The chain is built from TRBV5-6 and TRBJ1-4, with D perhaps matching TRBD1 (5 bases). CDR1 is SGHDT and CDR2 is YYEEEE in the germline V gene. This CDR3 region has 18 residues. V was cut by 0 bases and J by 0 bases, with 15 bases left in between. Full variable domain (rest looked up from reference TRBV5-6 and TRBJ1-4): DAGVTQSPTHLIKTRGQQVTLRCSPKSGHDTVSWYQQALGQGPQFIFQYYEEEERQRGNFPDRFSGHQFPNYSSELNVNALLLGDSALYLCASSLASGGRATNEKLFFGSGTQLSVL.

The chain employs TRBV5-6 and TRBJ2-1, with D perhaps matching TRBD1 or TRBD2 (5 bases each). Looked up from germline, CDR1 is SGHDT and CDR2 is YYEEEE. The CDR3 has 18 amino acids. Trimming took off 5 bases at V and 4 bases at J, with 25 bases between the two ends. The CDR3 sequence is CASRALDPGAEGYNEQFF. In DNA form, the CDR3 reads TGTGCCAGCAGGGCCCTAGACCCCGGGGCAGAGGGTTACAATGAGCAGTTCTTC.

This clone came up a few times. The chain combines TRBV6-6 with TRBJ2-3, with unresolved D. The CDR3 runs to 14 residues. Germline-derived CDR1 and CDR2 are MNHNY and SVGAGI (reference sequence). V lost 4 bases, J lost 0 bases, and 8 bases lay in between. CDR3: CASSSSASTDTQYF. CDR3 nucleotides: TGTGCCAGCAGTTCCTCGGCGAGCACAGATACGCAGTATTTT.

Here the CDR3 DNA reads TGTGCCATCAGTGAGGAAGGCAGGTATGGGTATGGCTACACCTTC. Amino acid sequence: CAISEEGRYGYGYTF. This chain joins TRBV10-3 and TRBJ1-2; D ambiguous. This CDR3 has 15 amino acids. Germline CDR1 reads ENHRY; CDR2 reads SYGVKD. Trimming pared 2 bases from V and 5 bases from J, leaving 15 bases between.

This chain links TRBV5-5 with TRBJ1-4, with D perhaps matching TRBD1 (5 bases). V was clipped by 3 bases and J by 8 bases, with 17 bases between them. Germline V gene data show CDR1 as SGHKS and CDR2 as YYEKEE (reference sequence). The CDR3 is made up of 15 amino acids. CDR3 nucleotides: TGTGCCAGCAGCTATTTGCCTGGGGGAGGCGAAAAACTGTTTTTT. Translating it yields CASSYLPGGGEKLFF. Full variable domain (rest looked up from reference TRBV5-5 and TRBJ1-4): DAGVTQSPTHLIKTRGQQVTLRCSPISGHKSVSWYQQVLGQGPQFIFQYYEKEERGRGNFPDRFSARQFPNYSSELNVNALLLGDSALYLCASSYLPGGGEKLFFGSGTQLSVL.

The gene calls are TRBV6-6 and TRBJ2-2, with D perhaps given as TRBD1 or TRBD2 (5 bases each). V was pared by 7 bases and J by 7 bases, with 16 bases between. This CDR3 is 14 amino acids long. Germline values: CDR1 MNHNY, CDR2 SVGAGI (reference sequence). Written as DNA, the CDR3 is TGTGCCAGCATGGGGCGGACTTTAGGCGGGGAGCTGTTTTTT. As protein: CASMGRTLGGELFF.

The chain uses TRBV28 and TRBJ1-5; D is undetermined. This CDR3 region has 13 residues. V was cut by 7 bases and J by 6 bases, with 13 bases left in between. Per germline, CDR1 MDHEN and CDR2 SYDVKM. CDR3 region: CASTPDWVQPQHF. In DNA form, the CDR3 reads TGTGCCAGCACCCCCGACTGGGTTCAGCCCCAGCATTTT.

The chain links TRBV5-1 to TRBJ2-6; 12 positions agree with TRBD1. From germline, CDR1 is SGHRS and CDR2 YFSETQ. This CDR3 has 17 residues. The trim removed 6 bases at V and 2 bases at J, leaving 6 bases unmatched. DNA of the CDR3: TGCGCCAGCAAACCGGGACAGGGGGCTGCTGGGGCCAACGTCCTGACTTTC. The encoded protein is CASKPGQGAAGANVLTF.

This rearrangement joins TRBV11-3 to TRBJ2-5; D tentatively reads TRBD1 or TRBD2 (5 bases each). This CDR3 has 13 residues. Germline assignment: CDR1 SGHNT and CDR2 YENEEA. Deletions cut 1 base from V and 5 bases from J, with 8 bases between. This chain's CDR3 is CASSLGRDETQYF. CDR3 coding DNA: TGTGCCAGCAGCTTAGGCAGGGACGAGACCCAGTACTTC.

J is TRBJ2-7 and V is TRBV28; 7 nucleotides line up with TRBD1. Germline CDR1 and CDR2: MDHEN and SYDVKM. V trimming: 2 bases; J trimming: 7 bases; junction bases outside the gene matches: 2. The CDR3 is made up of 12 amino acids. The CDR3 coding sequence is TGTGCCAGCAGTTTACGACAGGGTGAGCAGTACGTC. Residues: CASSLRQGEQYV.

The J gene is TRBJ2-5, the V gene TRBV4-1; 8 nucleotides align to TRBD2. CDR1 is MGHRA, CDR2 YSYEKL, per germline. The V gene end was trimmed by 0 bases and the J gene end by 5 bases; junction bases not matched to a gene: 8. The CDR3 loop spans 16 amino acids. The CDR3 protein is CASSQDRSGAGETQYF. The CDR3 DNA is TGCGCCAGCAGCCAAGATCGTAGCGGGGCGGGGGAGACCCAGTACTTC.

This chain links TRBV9 with TRBJ2-5, with D perhaps matching TRBD2 (7 bases). Germline V CDR1 and CDR2: SGDLS, YYNGEE. The CDR3 is 14 amino acids. V lost 0 bases and J lost 5, with 11 bases in between. DNA for the CDR3: TGTGCCAGCAGCGTAGGAGGGGGGGTGGAGACCCAGTACTTC. It translates to CASSVGGGVETQYF.

This clone turned up a few times. The chain couples TRBV29-1 to TRBJ2-5, with TRBD2 as a possible D gene (5 bases). The germline V gene has CDR1 SQVTM and CDR2 ANQGSEA. Trimming removed 5 bases at V and 4 bases at J, with 11 bases between. The CDR3 spans 12 residues. CDR3 DNA sequence: TGCAGCGTTCCACTAGTCGGAGAGACCCAGTACTTC. Residues: CSVPLVGETQYF.